The TCR beta chain under discussion was sequenced for a study of T-cell memory formation after mild COVID-19. Study observations and caveats: Contracting CD4+ clones sat mainly in CM and EM; CD8+ in EMRA. Second-wave clones reaching peak frequency on day 37 lacked confirmed SARS-CoV-2 specificity. Researchers found some responding clones in pre-infection memory, a sign that cross-reactive memory joined. Clones shrinking from day 15 to 85 showed even CD4/CD8 mixes; later expanders tilted CD4+.

TCRdb re-called the 5' RACE reads through MiXCR, storing one row per CDR3 protein. This table has some 260,000 distinct CDR3 sequences, around 17% appearing once. Germline loops: CDR1 SGHRS, CDR2 YFSETQ. The CDR3 is made up of 15 amino acids. V trimming: 4 bases; J trimming: 5 bases; junction bases outside the gene matches: 8. This clonotype was seen a few times. Antigen unknown. This sequence joins TRBV5-1 and TRBJ2-2, with 7 bases lining up with TRBD2. This TCR came from a man between 18 and 35 years old who had mild COVID-19 (a few samples of this study predate the infection). Cell type and time point are not known. The sequencing input was PBMCs or a T cell subset sorted from them (not recorded which). CDR3 bases: TGCGCCAGCAGCGCCGGGACTATAACAACCGGGGAGCTGTTTTTT. It is translated as CASSAGTITTGELFF.